The clone carrying this TCR beta chain has a single count. The antigen remains unidentified. This sample stems from a study of cytomegalovirus exposure and HLA in healthy donors. Overall study findings and caveats: It was reported that TCR beta sequences correctly inferred the HLA-A and HLA-B alleles for most subjects. Investigators reported over 150 TCR beta chains as tied to cytomegalovirus. For most TCR sequences rarity was the rule, although some public TCRs occurred in many donors.

With 60 Vbeta and 13 Jbeta primers, the PCR was carried out. Profiled with immunoSEQ multiplex PCR; TCRdb holds only in-frame clones, not every one. There are about 150,000 clones in the sample; around 80% occur only once, and about 2.4% lies in the top ten. The CDR3 has 16 amino acids. The germline CDR1 and CDR2 sequences are SNHLY and FYNNEI. After removal of 5 bases from V and 0 bases from J, the junction contained 9 bases not matched to a gene. The source is a male donor in good health and CMV-seronegative. This chain connects TRBV2 to TRBJ2-7, with 8 bases matching TRBD1. The sample taken for sequencing was PBMCs. CDR3 in amino acids: CASSSPGQVGSYEQYF. The CDR3 region has the DNA TGTGCCAGCAGTTCACCGGGACAGGTGGGCTCCTACGAGCAGTACTTC.